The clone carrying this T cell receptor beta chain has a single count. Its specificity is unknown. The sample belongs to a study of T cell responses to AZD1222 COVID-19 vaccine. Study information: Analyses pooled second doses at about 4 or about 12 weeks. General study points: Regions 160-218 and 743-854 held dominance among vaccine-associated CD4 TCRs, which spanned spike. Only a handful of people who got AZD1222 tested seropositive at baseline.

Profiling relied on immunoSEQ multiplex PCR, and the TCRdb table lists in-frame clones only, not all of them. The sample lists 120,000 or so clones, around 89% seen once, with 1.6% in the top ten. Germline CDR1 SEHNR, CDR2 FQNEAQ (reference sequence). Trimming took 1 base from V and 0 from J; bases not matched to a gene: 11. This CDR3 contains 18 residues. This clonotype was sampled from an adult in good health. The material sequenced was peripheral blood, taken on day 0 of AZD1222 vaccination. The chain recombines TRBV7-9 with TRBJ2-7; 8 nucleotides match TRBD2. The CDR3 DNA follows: TGTGCCAGCAGCTTAGTTAGCGTAGCGGGGTTATTCTCCTACGAGCAGTACTTC. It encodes CASSLVSVAGLFSYEQYF.